Listed below are T cell receptor beta chains from one sample, sequenced in a study of T cells after yellow fever vaccination. MiXCR was run by TCRdb on the 5' RACE reads, yielding one entry per CDR3 protein. The sample contains around 500,000 distinct CDR3 sequences, less than 25% of which appear only once. Sequencing used PBMCs, obtained less than 25 days after the first yellow fever vaccination. The source is a man aged 18 to 29 who received the YFV17D yellow fever vaccine. Each CDR3 is given with its conserved first and last residue. The order of the fields is D gene, clone size, J gene, V gene, CDR3 protein, CDR3 DNA. A D gene is named only where the DNA matches it firmly. For some rows the clone size is stated as once, few or many, or as a class when expanded; others skip it.

d_gene: TRBD1
abundance: .
j_gene: TRBJ1-2
v_gene: TRBV12-3/TRBV12-4
CDR3aa: CASRAGTGVDGYTF
CDR3nt: TGTGCCAGCAGGGCCGGAACAGGGGTCGATGGCTACACCTTC

d_gene: TRBD2
abundance: few
j_gene: TRBJ2-1
v_gene: TRBV20-1
CDR3aa: CSARPAGGTSSYNEQFF
CDR3nt: TGCAGTGCTAGGCCAGCGGGGGGGACGAGCTCCTACAATGAGCAGTTCTTC

d_gene: .
abundance: .
j_gene: TRBJ2-1
v_gene: TRBV7-2
CDR3aa: CASSFGATEQFF
CDR3nt: TGTGCCAGCAGCTTCGGGGCTACCGAGCAGTTCTTC

d_gene: .
abundance: many
j_gene: TRBJ1-2
v_gene: TRBV12-3/TRBV12-4
CDR3aa: CASSLARGKGGYTF
CDR3nt: TGTGCCAGCAGTTTAGCCCGGGGAAAGGGTGGCTACACCTTC

d_gene: TRBD1
abundance: few
j_gene: TRBJ1-3
v_gene: TRBV11-1
CDR3aa: CASTRLPGRQGSSGNTIYF
CDR3nt: TGTGCCAGCACCCGATTGCCGGGGAGACAGGGGAGCTCTGGAAACACCATATATTTT

d_gene: TRBD1
abundance: .
j_gene: TRBJ2-5
v_gene: TRBV7-9
CDR3aa: CASSLERRQGAQETQYF
CDR3nt: TGTGCCAGCAGCTTAGAGCGGAGGCAGGGGGCACAAGAGACCCAGTACTTC

d_gene: TRBD2
abundance: .
j_gene: TRBJ2-1
v_gene: TRBV6-1
CDR3aa: CASSPSGGLLSYNEQFF
CDR3nt: TGTGCCAGCAGCCCTAGCGGGGGCCTACTTTCCTACAATGAGCAGTTCTTC

d_gene: .
abundance: once
j_gene: TRBJ2-5
v_gene: TRBV11-2
CDR3aa: CASSLEFSGETQYF
CDR3nt: TGTGCCAGCAGCTTAGAATTCTCTGGGGAGACCCAGTACTTC

d_gene: TRBD1
abundance: .
j_gene: TRBJ1-4
v_gene: TRBV4-2
CDR3aa: CASSQAGQATNEKLFF
CDR3nt: TGTGCCAGCAGCCAGGCCGGACAGGCAACTAATGAAAAACTGTTTTTT

d_gene: .
abundance: .
j_gene: TRBJ2-4
v_gene: TRBV6-2/TRBV6-3
CDR3aa: CASSYSGGTYLHRENIQYF
CDR3nt: TGTGCCAGCAGTTACTCGGGGGGCACGTACCTCCACCGGGAAAACATTCAGTACTTC

d_gene: .
abundance: .
j_gene: TRBJ2-5
v_gene: TRBV4-1
CDR3aa: CASGWTRGETQYF
CDR3nt: TGCGCCTCCGGATGGACCCGAGGAGAGACCCAGTACTTC

d_gene: .
abundance: .
j_gene: TRBJ1-6
v_gene: TRBV7-2
CDR3aa: CASSPVGGAHSPLHF
CDR3nt: TGTGCCAGCAGCCCCGTTGGGGGGGCCCATTCACCCCTCCACTTT

d_gene: .
abundance: many
j_gene: TRBJ2-1
v_gene: TRBV6-5
CDR3aa: CASSPSNNEQFF
CDR3nt: TGTGCCAGCAGTCCGTCCAACAATGAGCAGTTCTTC

d_gene: TRBD2
abundance: .
j_gene: TRBJ2-5
v_gene: TRBV7-9
CDR3aa: CASSHPGLKETQYF
CDR3nt: TGTGCCAGCAGCCATCCGGGACTAAAAGAGACCCAGTACTTC

d_gene: TRBD2
abundance: few
j_gene: TRBJ2-1
v_gene: TRBV24-1
CDR3aa: CATSPPVAGVSYNEQFF
CDR3nt: TGTGCCACCAGCCCCCCAGTAGCGGGGGTCTCCTACAATGAGCAGTTCTTC

d_gene: .
abundance: few
j_gene: TRBJ2-5
v_gene: TRBV25-1
CDR3aa: CASSLLGGPTLAGAQYF
CDR3nt: TGTGCCAGCAGTTTGTTGGGGGGGCCTACCCTCGCGGGGGCCCAGTACTTC

d_gene: .
abundance: many
j_gene: TRBJ1-1
v_gene: TRBV7-9
CDR3aa: CASSLTHTEAFF
CDR3nt: TGTGCCAGCAGCTTAACCCACACTGAAGCTTTCTTT

d_gene: .
abundance: .
j_gene: TRBJ1-1
v_gene: TRBV12-3/TRBV12-4
CDR3aa: CASFARGGVSTEAFF
CDR3nt: TGTGCCAGCTTCGCACGGGGAGGGGTTAGCACTGAAGCTTTCTTT

d_gene: TRBD1
abundance: .
j_gene: TRBJ1-2
v_gene: TRBV7-3
CDR3aa: CASSPGGAREGYTF
CDR3nt: TGTGCCAGCAGCCCAGGGGGGGCGCGTGAAGGCTACACCTTC

d_gene: TRBD1
abundance: .
j_gene: TRBJ1-2
v_gene: TRBV4-3
CDR3aa: CASSFSGGGGYTF
CDR3nt: TGCGCCAGCAGCTTTTCAGGGGGAGGAGGCTACACCTTC

d_gene: .
abundance: few
j_gene: TRBJ2-2
v_gene: TRBV3-1
CDR3aa: CASSPTRGGTGELFF
CDR3nt: TGTGCCAGCAGCCCAACCCGGGGAGGCACCGGGGAGCTGTTTTTT

d_gene: .
abundance: .
j_gene: TRBJ1-5
v_gene: TRBV6-5
CDR3aa: CASSYSRGQNQPQHF
CDR3nt: TGTGCCAGCAGTTACTCGAGGGGACAAAATCAGCCCCAGCATTTT

d_gene: .
abundance: .
j_gene: TRBJ2-3
v_gene: TRBV5-1
CDR3aa: CASRAGNTDTQYF
CDR3nt: TGCGCCAGCAGGGCAGGGAACACAGATACGCAGTATTTT

d_gene: TRBD1
abundance: many
j_gene: TRBJ2-3
v_gene: TRBV5-1
CDR3aa: CASSLQGETDTQYF
CDR3nt: TGCGCCAGCAGCTTGCAGGGGGAGACAGATACGCAGTATTTT

d_gene: .
abundance: few
j_gene: TRBJ2-1
v_gene: TRBV27
CDR3aa: CASSFSPQGWSYNEQFF
CDR3nt: TGTGCCAGCAGTTTTTCCCCACAGGGTTGGTCCTACAATGAGCAGTTCTTC

d_gene: TRBD1
abundance: .
j_gene: TRBJ2-2
v_gene: TRBV7-3
CDR3aa: CASSLTGGKTGELFF
CDR3nt: TGTGCCAGCAGCTTGACAGGGGGCAAGACCGGGGAGCTGTTTTTT

d_gene: TRBD1
abundance: many
j_gene: TRBJ2-6
v_gene: TRBV2
CDR3aa: CARQGGGANVLTF
CDR3nt: TGTGCCAGACAGGGGGGCGGGGCCAACGTCCTGACTTTC

d_gene: .
abundance: .
j_gene: TRBJ2-5
v_gene: TRBV5-6
CDR3aa: CASSFEGGGSETQYF
CDR3nt: TGTGCCAGCAGCTTCGAAGGTGGAGGGAGTGAGACCCAGTACTTC

d_gene: .
abundance: .
j_gene: TRBJ2-7
v_gene: TRBV20-1
CDR3aa: CSAISERSYEQYF
CDR3nt: TGCAGTGCTATATCGGAGAGGAGCTACGAGCAGTACTTC

d_gene: TRBD1
abundance: few
j_gene: TRBJ2-2
v_gene: TRBV6-5
CDR3aa: CASSYSPTGIVGELFF
CDR3nt: TGTGCCAGCAGTTACTCACCGACAGGGATAGTCGGGGAGCTGTTTTTT

d_gene: .
abundance: .
j_gene: TRBJ1-2
v_gene: TRBV7-3
CDR3aa: CASSANHSPGQGGYTF
CDR3nt: TGTGCCAGCAGCGCTAACCATTCCCCTGGACAAGGCGGCTACACCTTC

d_gene: .
abundance: .
j_gene: TRBJ2-3
v_gene: TRBV4-2
CDR3aa: CASSQEGARYNADTQYF
CDR3nt: TGTGCCAGCAGCCAAGAGGGCGCCCGCTACAACGCGGATACGCAGTATTTT

d_gene: TRBD2
abundance: .
j_gene: TRBJ2-3
v_gene: TRBV7-6
CDR3aa: CASSLAGDDKLTQYF
CDR3nt: TGTGCCAGCAGCTTGGCGGGGGACGATAAACTTACGCAGTATTTT

d_gene: .
abundance: .
j_gene: TRBJ2-6
v_gene: TRBV4-1
CDR3aa: CASSPTGGANVLTF
CDR3nt: TGCGCCAGCAGCCCAACCGGGGGGGCCAACGTCCTGACTTTC

d_gene: TRBD1
abundance: .
j_gene: TRBJ1-2
v_gene: TRBV7-9
CDR3aa: CASRQGSYGYTF
CDR3nt: TGTGCCAGTCGACAGGGCTCCTATGGCTACACCTTC

d_gene: .
abundance: .
j_gene: TRBJ2-5
v_gene: TRBV6-5
CDR3aa: CASSWAQGSGETQYF
CDR3nt: TGTGCCAGCAGTTGGGCACAGGGATCTGGGGAGACCCAGTACTTC

d_gene: .
abundance: .
j_gene: TRBJ1-2
v_gene: TRBV5-6
CDR3aa: CASSLGGASYGYTF
CDR3nt: TGTGCCAGCAGCTTGGGGGGGGCCTCCTATGGCTACACCTTC

d_gene: TRBD2
abundance: .
j_gene: TRBJ2-5
v_gene: TRBV7-2
CDR3aa: CASSPQRGDQETQYF
CDR3nt: TGTGCCAGCAGCCCTCAGCGGGGGGACCAAGAGACCCAGTACTTC

d_gene: TRBD1
abundance: .
j_gene: TRBJ1-2
v_gene: TRBV20-1
CDR3aa: CSARWTGYYGYTF
CDR3nt: TGCAGTGCTAGATGGACAGGATACTATGGCTACACCTTC

d_gene: .
abundance: .
j_gene: TRBJ1-1
v_gene: TRBV19
CDR3aa: CASSIGRRAEAFF
CDR3nt: TGTGCCAGTAGTATAGGGAGGAGGGCTGAAGCTTTCTTT

d_gene: TRBD1
abundance: few
j_gene: TRBJ2-2
v_gene: TRBV7-9
CDR3aa: CASSLRQGTGELFF
CDR3nt: TGTGCCAGCAGCTTAAGACAGGGCACCGGGGAGCTGTTTTTT

d_gene: TRBD2
abundance: few
j_gene: TRBJ2-1
v_gene: TRBV20-1
CDR3aa: CSASTSGGGSYNEQFF
CDR3nt: TGCAGTGCTAGTACTAGCGGGGGGGGGTCCTACAATGAGCAGTTCTTC

d_gene: TRBD2
abundance: few
j_gene: TRBJ2-5
v_gene: TRBV3-1
CDR3aa: CASSQIASGGPSEETQYF
CDR3nt: TGTGCCAGCAGCCAGATTGCTAGCGGGGGACCGTCGGAAGAGACCCAGTACTTC

d_gene: TRBD2
abundance: few
j_gene: TRBJ2-1
v_gene: TRBV5-1
CDR3aa: CASSFGLAGGVSYEQFF
CDR3nt: TGCGCCAGCAGCTTCGGACTAGCGGGGGGGGTAAGCTATGAGCAGTTCTTC

d_gene: .
abundance: few
j_gene: TRBJ2-3
v_gene: TRBV7-2
CDR3aa: CAVSGGHRDTQYF
CDR3nt: TGTGCCGTCTCCGGGGGGCACAGAGATACGCAGTATTTT

d_gene: .
abundance: once
j_gene: TRBJ2-7
v_gene: TRBV7-9
CDR3aa: CASSKGREYEQYF
CDR3nt: TGTGCCAGCAGCAAAGGCAGGGAATACGAGCAGTACTTC

d_gene: .
abundance: .
j_gene: TRBJ1-5
v_gene: TRBV7-2
CDR3aa: CASSLDFAASNQPQHF
CDR3nt: TGTGCCAGCAGCTTAGATTTTGCGGCGTCGAATCAGCCCCAGCATTTT

d_gene: TRBD1
abundance: few
j_gene: TRBJ1-5
v_gene: TRBV19
CDR3aa: CASSPSTGGHQPQHF
CDR3nt: TGTGCCAGTAGTCCATCAACAGGGGGACATCAGCCCCAGCATTTT

d_gene: .
abundance: .
j_gene: TRBJ1-2
v_gene: TRBV5-1
CDR3aa: CASSLSRAGGGGYTF
CDR3nt: TGCGCCAGCAGCTTGTCCCGGGCCGGAGGCGGGGGCTACACCTTC